This T cell receptor beta chain stems from a study of blood T cell repertoires in COVID-19. Study as a whole: The United States, Italy and Spain were the sources of the acute and convalescent COVID-19 samples.

The CDR3 contains 14 residues. Germline CDR1 is LGHDT and CDR2 is YNNKEL (reference sequence). V was shortened by 4 bases and J by 1 base, with 10 bases between the two germline ends. Per the authors' pipeline: Quantification of nucleated cells was approximated via reference gene primer amplification. Using immunoSEQ multiplex PCR, the repertoire was profiled, and TCRdb retains in-frame clones only, with some absent. The DNA gave D and trimming, while V, J and clone size come from that table. Here the sample spans some 76,000 clones, 70% to 90% being singletons. The rearrangement uses TRBV3-1 (or the pseudogene TRBV3-2) and TRBJ1-1; D not certain. The sequenced sample consisted of peripheral blood. This TCR derives from an elderly man in a cohort sampled during active COVID-19. The CDR3 loop is CASSRLDGNTEAFF. The CDR3 bases are TGTGCCAGCAGCCGACTCGACGGGAACACTGAAGCTTTCTTT.